This TCR beta chain is drawn from a study of somatic mutations in cytotoxic T cells in rheumatoid arthritis. This table comes from immunoSEQ multiplex PCR, and its TCRdb copy is limited to in-frame clones, with some not included. The repertoire holds some 40,000 clones, with approximately 84% as singletons. The study's findings and limits: A rise in CD8+ clonality with age was seen in rheumatoid arthritis patients but not in healthy controls.

The germline V gene encodes CDR1 SGHAT and CDR2 FQDESV (reference sequence). This CDR3 is built from 13 residues. The germline V and J ends were trimmed by 4 bases and 4 bases, with 8 bases remaining between them. As for this clone: No antigen is known for it.

The rearrangement uses TRBV11-1 and TRBJ1-5; unclear D gene. Sequencing used CD8+ T cells sorted from blood. The source is a man in his forties in good health. DNA for the CDR3: TGTGCCAGCAGCTCCGACGGGAATCAGCCCCAGCATTTT. Encoded protein: CASSSDGNQPQHF. Full variable domain (outside the CDR3, taken from reference TRBV11-1 and TRBJ1-5): EAEVAQSPRYKITEKSQAVAFWCDPISGHATLYWYRQILGQGPELLVQFQDESVVDDSQLPKDRFSAERLKGVDSTLKIQPAELGDSAMYLCASSSDGNQPQHFGDGTRLSIL.